A single sample gave rise to the 19 T cell receptor beta chains below, sequenced in a study of blood T cells in healthy people across ages. A second PCR of roughly 7 to 11 cycles used a sample-barcoded 5' primer and a J-beta primer mix. TCRdb ran MiXCR on the 5' RACE reads and lists one entry per CDR3 protein. The sample consists of about 620,000 distinct CDR3 sequences, around 20% of them appearing once. Sample: blood. The receptors here all came from a man aged 65 to 79 in good health.

The chain is built from TRBV20-1 and TRBJ2-5; 9 bases are a match to TRBD2. V trimming: 3 bases; J trimming: 2 bases; junction bases outside the gene matches: 13. Germline V gene sequence: CDR1 DFQATT, CDR2 SNEGSKA (reference sequence). The CDR3 length is 17 residues. The CDR3 sequence: CSASPQREAHMQETQYF. The CDR3 DNA reads as TGCAGTGCTAGCCCCCAGCGGGAGGCCCATATGCAAGAGACCCAGTACTTC.

This clonotype has only a few counts. This sequence joins TRBV6-1 and TRBJ2-7; D assignment may be TRBD1 or TRBD2 (6 bases each). From germline, CDR1 is MNHNS and CDR2 SASEGT. V lost 2 bases to trimming and J lost 7 bases, with 24 bases between them. There are 17 residues in the CDR3. The DNA for the CDR3 is TGTGCCAGCAGTGAATATGGGACATCTGGCGAGACTAGGGAGCAGTACTTC. This encodes CASSEYGTSGETREQYF.

This clonotype was observed a handful of times. The CDR3 bases are TGTGCCAGCAGCCAAGCCGGCCATTTAGCCAAAAACATTCAGTACTTC. Protein: CASSQAGHLAKNIQYF. This chain uses TRBV3-1 with TRBJ2-4; D call uncertain. V lost 1 base to trimming and J lost 0 bases, with 10 bases between them. The CDR3 is 16 amino acids. The germline CDR1 and CDR2 sequences are LGHDT and YNNKEL (reference sequence).

For this clonotype: A junction boundary mismatches the germline segment, possibly from a read error. The CDR3 DNA reads as TGTGCCAGCACCGAAGGGTACGGGAGGTCGAACACCGGGCAGCTGTTTTTT. Protein sequence: CASTEGYGRSNTGQLFF. The chain joins TRBV2 to TRBJ2-2, with 7 bases fitting TRBD2. The germline CDR1 and CDR2 sequences are SNHLY and FYNNEI. The CDR3 length is 17 residues.

This clonotype has a handful of counts. V usage is TRBV7-2 and J usage is TRBJ2-7; 9 nucleotides match TRBD1. Trimming took 5 bases from V and 3 from J; bases not matched to a gene: 11. The CDR3 length is 16 residues. Looked up from germline, CDR1 is SGHTA and CDR2 is FQGNSA. CDR3 residues: CASSPSLPGQGYEQYF. CDR3 nucleotides: TGTGCCAGCAGCCCCTCACTACCGGGACAGGGCTACGAGCAGTACTTC.

The chain combines TRBV27 with TRBJ1-4, with TRBD1 matching 11 bases. Germline assignment: CDR1 MNHEY and CDR2 SMNVEV (reference sequence). This CDR3 contains 16 residues. Trimming at V came to 2 bases and at J to 2 bases, leaving 1 base not matched to a gene. Here the CDR3 DNA reads TGTGCCAGCAGTTTAAGGACAGGGGGCACTAATGAAAAACTGTTTTTT. This codes for CASSLRTGGTNEKLFF.

This clonotype has a count of ten or more. This sequence joins TRBV7-3 and TRBJ1-1, with unresolved D. This CDR3 region has 13 residues. Trimming took off 1 base at V and 5 bases at J, with 8 bases between the two ends. CDR1 is SGHTA and CDR2 is FQGTGA in the germline V gene. CDR3 region: CASSLIMGTEAFF. The CDR3 nucleotides read TGTGCCAGCAGCTTAATAATGGGAACTGAAGCTTTCTTT.

The CDR3 bases are TGTGCCAGCAAGAGTGGGCCTGGTGAGCAGTTCTTC. Translating it yields CASKSGPGEQFF. The genes are TRBV28 and TRBJ2-1; D not certain. The germline CDR1 and CDR2 sequences are MDHEN and SYDVKM. The CDR3 contains 12 residues. Trimming cost V 7 bases and J 9 bases, with 13 bases left between them.

This clonotype has more than one count but fewer than ten. The gene calls are TRBV6-1 and TRBJ2-1; 9 bases are shared with TRBD2. This CDR3 comprises 19 residues. V gave up 2 bases and J gave up 7 bases; unmatched junction bases: 18. CDR1 and CDR2 from the germline V gene are MNHNS and SASEGT. The CDR3 here is CASSERGPRVTSGRNEQFF. The CDR3 nucleotides are TGTGCCAGCAGTGAAAGGGGGCCCCGGGTTACTAGCGGGCGGAATGAGCAGTTCTTC.

This clonotype was detected a few times. J is TRBJ2-5 and V is TRBV28; D perhaps matches TRBD1 (6 bases). Trimming stripped 3 bases from V and 6 bases from J, with 20 bases between. Germline V gene lookup returns CDR1 MDHEN and CDR2 SYDVKM. This CDR3 spans 16 amino acids. DNA for the CDR3: TGTGCCAGCAGTTTTATCCAACCCCCGGGACATAAGACCCAGTACTTC. It translates to CASSFIQPPGHKTQYF.

Note on this clonotype: The junction differs from germline at one of its ends, possibly a read error. This chain links TRBV14 with TRBJ2-5; a possible D gene is TRBD2 (5 bases). The DNA end favors TRBJ2-1, so the J call may be wrong. Germline assignment: CDR1 SGHDN and CDR2 FVKESK. The CDR3 extends over 14 amino acids. The CDR3 DNA reads as TGTGCCAGCAGCCGGGTCGGGATCTACAATGGGCAGTTCTTC. It translates to CASSRVGIYNGQFF.

The V gene is TRBV7-9, the J gene TRBJ2-7; D is uncertain. This CDR3 comprises 14 residues. Per germline, CDR1 SEHNR and CDR2 FQNEAQ (reference sequence). V was shortened by 5 bases and J by 6 bases, with 17 bases between the two germline ends. CDR3 nucleotide sequence: TGTGCCAGCAGCACCTCGACCGGACGGTTCGAGCAGTACTTC. This gives the protein CASSTSTGRFEQYF.

This clonotype has just a few counts. The V gene is TRBV20-1, the J gene TRBJ2-1; TRBD1 aligns across 7 bases. Trimming removed 6 bases from V and 7 bases from J; junction bases left unmatched: 12. Germline CDR1 DFQATT, CDR2 SNEGSKA (reference sequence). The length of the CDR3 is 14 residues. The CDR3 reads CSATLQGNGNEQFF. CDR3 sequence (DNA): TGCAGTGCAACCCTACAGGGGAACGGGAATGAGCAGTTCTTC.

This clonotype was observed many times. The DNA for the CDR3 is TGTGCCAGCAGTGGAATGACTAGCGGGAGCGAGCAGTACTTC. It yields the protein CASSGMTSGSEQYF. This chain links TRBV2 with TRBJ2-7; 12 bases agree with TRBD2. The germline CDR1 and CDR2 sequences are SNHLY and FYNNEI. Trimming removed 4 bases from V and 6 bases from J; junction bases left unmatched: 4. The CDR3 has 14 amino acids.

The chain has TRBV25-1 and TRBJ2-1, with D possibly TRBD2 on 5 matching bases. The CDR3 extends over 14 amino acids. CDR1 is MGHDK and CDR2 is SYGVNS in the germline V gene. Trimming pared 3 bases from V and 9 bases from J, leaving 15 bases between. The CDR3 is CASSDGLPTSEQFF. The CDR3, as DNA: TGTGCCAGCAGTGATGGACTCCCAACAAGTGAGCAGTTCTTC.

The rearrangement joins TRBV6-1 to TRBJ2-2; D is ambiguous. The germline V gene encodes CDR1 MNHNS and CDR2 SASEGT. CDR3 size: 14 residues. Trimming left V 2 bases short and J 7 bases short, with 11 bases between. The CDR3: CASSEIGNGGELFF. Written as DNA, the CDR3 is TGTGCCAGCAGTGAAATTGGCAATGGCGGGGAGCTGTTTTTT.

This clonotype occurred a few times. The V gene is TRBV5-1, the J gene TRBJ1-1; D not resolved. V was cut by 3 bases and J by 1 base, with 10 bases left in between. CDR1 and CDR2 (germline): SGHRS, YFSETQ. The CDR3 is 14 amino acids. The CDR3, as DNA: TGCGCCAGCAGCTACGGCGGAGGGAACACTGAAGCTTTCTTT. Protein product: CASSYGGGNTEAFF. The whole variable domain, remainder taken from reference TRBV5-1 and TRBJ1-1, is KAGVTQTPRYLIKTRGQQVTLSCSPISGHRSVSWYQQTPGQGLQFLFEYFSETQRNKGNFPGRFSGRQFSNSRSEMNVSTLELGDSALYLCASSYGGGNTEAFFGQGTRLTVV.

The chain employs TRBV20-1 and TRBJ2-3; 7 positions match TRBD1. The CDR3 covers 12 residues. The V gene's germline CDR1 is DFQATT and CDR2 SNEGSKA (reference sequence). V lost 0 bases to trimming and J lost 8 bases; unmatched junction nucleotides: 2. The CDR3 loop is CSAREAGGTQYF. The CDR3 bases are TGCAGTGCTAGAGAGGCAGGGGGTACGCAGTATTTT.

In this sample, this clonotype turned up a few times. This chain connects TRBV2 to TRBJ2-7; D may be TRBD2 (5 bases). V gave up 8 bases and J gave up 5 bases, with 16 bases separating them. CDR3 length: 13 residues. Germline V gives CDR1 SNHLY, CDR2 FYNNEI. CDR3 in amino acids: CASHLGLRDEQYF. The CDR3 coding sequence is TGTGCCAGCCACCTAGGACTGAGGGACGAGCAGTACTTC.